This T cell receptor beta chain was captured in a study of OX40 agonist ivuxolimab in advanced cancers. As for the study in general: Age averaged around 58 years (range about 23 to 80), and more than 80% were male. Study-wide results and caveats: At 0.1-3.0 mg/kg, partial responders had clonal expansion among the lowest observed. Clonal expansion by week 6 occurred in CD4+ and CD8+ blood T cells (at 0.1 to 3.0 mg/kg).

There are 14 residues in the CDR3. CDR1 and CDR2 from the germline V gene are MNHEY and SVGAGI. The V gene lost 6 bases and the J gene lost 2 bases, with 13 bases spanning the gap. Sequenced by immunoSEQ multiplex PCR; TCRdb stores in-frame clones only, minus some. The sample gives over 60,000 clones, around 87% of which show up once; just over 2% is in the top ten. A word on this clone: Its antigen is currently unknown.

Sampling of blood occurred at baseline, cycle 4 day 1, and cycle 7 day 1. The V call is TRBV6-5, the J call TRBJ1-2; possibly TRBD1 for D (5 bases). This specimen consisted of CD4+ or CD8+ T cells sorted from blood, obtained in a trial of the OX40 agonist ivuxolimab. This TCR was recovered from an adult with an advanced solid tumor such as melanoma, head and neck, liver or kidney cancer. In DNA form, the CDR3 reads TGTGCCAGCAGGGACTCGGGGGTAAACTATGGCTACACCTTC. Its protein is CASRDSGVNYGYTF.